A single sample is the source of the 18 T cell receptor beta chains below, sequenced in a study of blood T cells in healthy people across ages. A second 7 to 11 cycle PCR used barcoded and J-beta primers. MiXCR was run by TCRdb on the 5' RACE reads, yielding one entry per CDR3 protein. Among 550,000 to 800,000 distinct CDR3 sequences, around 20% were seen once, and the ten largest hold about 3.6%. Sequencing was performed on blood. The source of these receptors is a man in his 70s in good health.

This clonotype was found many times. This chain links TRBV29-1 with TRBJ2-1, with D hard to call. The germline V gene encodes CDR1 SQVTM and CDR2 ANQGSEA. The CDR3 covers 11 residues. The germline V and J ends were trimmed by 7 bases and 4 bases, with 8 bases remaining between them. This CDR3 is CSAGFYNEQFF. In nucleotides, the CDR3 is TGCAGCGCTGGTTTTTACAATGAGCAGTTCTTC.

This clonotype was counted a single time. At one boundary the junction diverges from the germline segment, which might be a read error. The CDR3 DNA reads TGTGCCTGCAGTTACGCGGGGGCCTTCAGGGATGAGCAGTTCTTC. This sequence encodes CACSYAGAFRDEQFF. The chain is built from TRBV6-2 or TRBV6-3 and TRBJ2-1, with TRBD2 as a possible D gene (7 bases). The CDR3 consists of 15 residues. CDR1 is MNHEY and CDR2 is SVGEGT in the germline V gene.

V and J are TRBV19 and TRBJ2-1, with 7 bases matching TRBD1. CDR3 length equals 14 residues. With V trimmed by 7 bases and J by 4 bases, 7 bases remained unmatched. The V gene's germline CDR1 is LNHDA and CDR2 SQIVND (reference sequence). The CDR3 DNA reads TGTGCCAGTAAGCAGGGGGAAAGGTACAATGAGCAGTTCTTC. This encodes CASKQGERYNEQFF.

This clonotype has more than one count but fewer than ten. CDR3 nucleotides: TGCAGTGCCCAGGGACAGCAAGAGACCCAGTACTTC. It specifies CSAQGQQETQYF. The J gene is TRBJ2-5, the V gene TRBV20-1; 7 bases are shared with TRBD1. V was clipped by 6 bases and J by 2 bases; unmatched bases: 3. Germline CDR1 and CDR2: DFQATT and SNEGSKA (reference sequence). This CDR3 region has 12 residues.

V gene TRBV7-2 combines with J gene TRBJ2-7; no definite D call. Trimming left V 0 bases short and J 5 bases short, with 8 bases between. The CDR3 runs to 13 residues. Germline V lookup: CDR1 SGHTA, CDR2 FQGNSA. CDR3 sequence (DNA): TGTGCCAGCAGCTTAGCGCTCACCCACGAGCAGTACTTC. This gives the protein CASSLALTHEQYF.

Ten or more counts support this clonotype. V is TRBV7-9 and J is TRBJ2-7; 7 bases line up with TRBD2. The CDR3 totals 15 residues. CDR1 and CDR2 (germline): SEHNR, FQNEAQ (reference sequence). The junction had 3 bases not matched to a gene; V was cut back by 1 base and J by 0 bases. In DNA form, the CDR3 reads TGTGCCAGCAGCTTAGGGACTAGTAGCTCCTACGAGCAGTACTTC. Protein product: CASSLGTSSSYEQYF.

The gene calls are TRBV30 and TRBJ2-5; D uncertain. This CDR3 has 13 residues. Per germline, CDR1 GTSNPN and CDR2 SVGIG (reference sequence). Trimming cost V 0 bases and J 5 bases, with 10 bases left between them. CDR3 coding DNA: TGTGCCTGGAGTGTCCTGGGTTCGGAGACCCAGTACTTC. Its translation: CAWSVLGSETQYF.

This clonotype was detected many times. The chain carries TRBV5-6 and TRBJ2-7; 10 bases are a match to TRBD2. This CDR3 comprises 14 residues. V trimming: 4 bases; J trimming: 6 bases; junction bases outside the gene matches: 7. Germline V gene data show CDR1 as SGHDT and CDR2 as YYEEEE. This CDR3 reads CASSVASGSLEQYF. CDR3 nucleotide sequence: TGTGCCAGCAGCGTGGCTAGCGGGAGCCTCGAGCAGTACTTC.

CDR3 protein: CSASQDTDTQYF. CDR3 nucleotides: TGCAGTGCCTCCCAGGACACAGATACGCAGTATTTT. The chain combines TRBV20-1 with TRBJ2-3; D not certain. V shed 6 bases and J shed 2 bases, with 9 bases lying between them. The CDR3 contains 12 residues. The germline V gene has CDR1 DFQATT and CDR2 SNEGSKA (reference sequence).

The chain uses TRBV7-8 and TRBJ2-5, with TRBD2 as a possible D gene (6 bases). The germline V gene has CDR1 SGHVS and CDR2 FQNEAQ. CDR3 length: 12 amino acids. V gave up 8 bases and J gave up 3 bases, with 10 bases separating them. CDR3 bases: TGTGCCAGCGGGTGGGGGGAAGAGACCCAGTACTTC. Translating gives CASGWGEETQYF.

This clonotype was seen only a few times. The J gene is TRBJ1-6, the V gene TRBV20-1; the D gene is possibly TRBD1 (6 bases). The V end lost 1 base, the J end lost 7 bases, and 17 bases lay between the germline ends. The CDR3 loop spans 16 amino acids. Per the germline V gene, CDR1 is DFQATT and CDR2 is SNEGSKA (reference sequence). The CDR3, as DNA: TGCAGTGCTAGAGGCTTCGGGGGGGCTGGGAATTCACCCCTCCACTTT. Protein product: CSARGFGGAGNSPLHF.

V is TRBV5-1 and J is TRBJ2-3; TRBD2 aligns across 14 bases. V was clipped by 4 bases and J by 3 bases; unmatched bases: 7. This CDR3 region has 17 residues. Per germline, CDR1 SGHRS and CDR2 YFSETQ. The CDR3 here is CASSTGTSGRATDTQYF. DNA of the CDR3: TGCGCCAGCAGCACCGGGACTAGCGGGAGAGCGACAGATACGCAGTATTTT. Combining the CDR3 with reference TRBV5-1 and TRBJ2-3 gives the whole variable domain KAGVTQTPRYLIKTRGQQVTLSCSPISGHRSVSWYQQTPGQGLQFLFEYFSETQRNKGNFPGRFSGRQFSNSRSEMNVSTLELGDSALYLCASSTGTSGRATDTQYFGPGTRLTVL.

The chain uses TRBV12-3 or TRBV12-4 and TRBJ1-2; 7 bases align to TRBD1. The ends lost 5 bases at V and 4 bases at J; junction bases unmatched: 10. The CDR3 extends over 15 amino acids. The CDR3 loop reads CASSIPGQSFYGYTF. In DNA form, the CDR3 reads TGTGCCAGCAGTATACCGGGACAGAGCTTCTATGGCTACACCTTC.

The sample holds a few counts of this clonotype. J is TRBJ1-2 and V is TRBV20-1; possible D gene TRBD1, 5 bases. V was pared by 0 bases and J by 9 bases, with 14 bases between. The CDR3 extends over 13 amino acids. Germline loops: CDR1 DFQATT, CDR2 SNEGSKA (reference sequence). The CDR3 DNA sequence: TGCAGTGCTAGAGATCCAGGGACTGTTAGCTACACCTTC. It is translated as CSARDPGTVSYTF.

J is TRBJ2-5 and V is TRBV3-1; D call uncertain. Matching the DNA end better, TRBJ2-7 makes the J call doubtful. The CDR3 has 13 amino acids. Germline values: CDR1 LGHDT, CDR2 YNNKEL (reference sequence). CDR3 protein: CASSQAGTDEQYF. CDR3 coding DNA: TGTGCCAGCAGCCAAGCTGGAACCGACGAGCAGTACTTC.

This chain joins TRBV20-1 and TRBJ1-2; 8 nucleotides agree with TRBD1. This CDR3 comprises 17 residues. Germline V CDR1 and CDR2: DFQATT, SNEGSKA (reference sequence). V dropped 0 bases and J dropped 2; count of bases not matched to a gene: 11. CDR3 sequence reads: CSARDSNRDRRNYGYTF. CDR3 coding DNA: TGCAGTGCTAGAGATAGTAACCGGGACAGGAGAAACTATGGCTACACCTTC.

This clonotype has a handful of counts. The chain has TRBV11-2 and TRBJ2-7; 7 bases are a match to TRBD2. The V gene's germline CDR1 is SGHAT and CDR2 FQNNGV. The CDR3 extends over 15 amino acids. Trimming at V came to 5 bases and at J to 2 bases, leaving 9 bases not matched to a gene. The CDR3 DNA follows: TGTGCCAGCAGCCCCTTCAGCGGGATAACCTACGAGCAGTACTTC. Amino acid sequence: CASSPFSGITYEQYF.

Regarding this clonotype: A much larger clone lies a single base off, so this may be a read error. This is likely a read error, given that the CDR3 carries no conserved phenylalanine or tryptophan at its end. The chain employs TRBV4-2 and TRBJ2-5, with a weak D call TRBD2 (6 bases). Germline CDR1 and CDR2: LGHNA and YNFKEQ. The V and J ends lost 0 bases and 11 bases respectively, with 7 bases between them. CDR3 length equals 11 residues. The CDR3 sequence: CASSQDREQYL. CDR3 nucleotides: TGTGCCAGCAGCCAAGACCGGGAGCAGTACCTC.